This note documents a single TCR beta chain sequence. As yet, its antigen is unknown. This specimen comes from a study of T-cell memory formation after mild COVID-19. As for the study in general: The TCR clusters were mostly specific to one donor.

With 4 bases removed from V and 0 bases from J, the gap between germline ends came to 10 bases. Germline CDR1 LGHDT, CDR2 YNNKEL (reference sequence). This CDR3 is 15 amino acids long. The study's findings and limits: Pre-infection memory contained some responding clones, which suggested that cross-reactive memory had joined. Among clones contracting day 15 to 85, CD4/CD8 was balanced, whereas later expanders leaned CD4+. Contracting CD8+ clones were enriched in EMRA, CD4+ mainly in CM and EM.

TCRdb fed the 5' RACE reads into MiXCR, producing one record per CDR3 protein. The sample carries 550,000 to 600,000 distinct CDR3 sequences, about 20% recorded once. The J gene is TRBJ1-3, the V gene TRBV3-1; no clear D. The source is an adult woman who had mild COVID-19 (a few samples of this study predate the infection). Cell type and time point are not known. The specimen was PBMCs or a T cell subset sorted from them (not recorded which). The CDR3 sequence is CASSLDFHSGNTIYF. CDR3 nucleotides: TGTGCCAGCAGCCTGGATTTCCACTCTGGAAACACCATATATTTT.